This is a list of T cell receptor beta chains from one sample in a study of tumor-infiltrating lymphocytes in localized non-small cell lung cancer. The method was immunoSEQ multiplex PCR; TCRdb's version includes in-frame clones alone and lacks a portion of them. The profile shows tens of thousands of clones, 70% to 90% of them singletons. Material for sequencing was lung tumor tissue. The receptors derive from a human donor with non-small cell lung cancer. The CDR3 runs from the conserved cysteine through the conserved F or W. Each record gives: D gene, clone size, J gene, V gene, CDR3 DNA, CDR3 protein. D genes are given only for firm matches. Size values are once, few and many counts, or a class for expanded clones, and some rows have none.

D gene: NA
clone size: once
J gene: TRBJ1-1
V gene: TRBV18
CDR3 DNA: TGTGCCAGCTCGCCCGCTAAGAACACTGAAGCTTTCTTT
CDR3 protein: CASSPAKNTEAFF

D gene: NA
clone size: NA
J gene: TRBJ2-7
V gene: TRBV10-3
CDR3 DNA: TGTGCCATCAGGGGGAGCTCCTACGAGCAGTACTTC
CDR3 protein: CAIRGSSYEQYF

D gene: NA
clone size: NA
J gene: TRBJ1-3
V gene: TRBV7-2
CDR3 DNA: TGTGCCAGCAGCCAAACAGGAAATGGAAACACCATATATTTT
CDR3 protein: CASSQTGNGNTIYF

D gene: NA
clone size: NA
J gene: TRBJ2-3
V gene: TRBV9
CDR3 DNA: TGTGCCAGCAGCGTACTCGGAAACCCCACAGATACGCAGTATTTT
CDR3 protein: CASSVLGNPTDTQYF

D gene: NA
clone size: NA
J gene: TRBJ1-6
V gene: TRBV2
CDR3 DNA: TGTGCCAGCGGACGGGATATAATGAGTAATTCACCCCTCCACTTT
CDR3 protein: CASGRDIMSNSPLHF

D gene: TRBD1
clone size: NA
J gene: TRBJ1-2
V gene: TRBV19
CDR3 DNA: TGTGCCAGTAGGGGAACAGGGGGCCGGTATGGCTACACCTTC
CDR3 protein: CASRGTGGRYGYTF

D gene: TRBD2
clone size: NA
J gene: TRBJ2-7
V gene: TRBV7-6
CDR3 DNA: TGTGCCAGCAGTCCGACTAGCGGGGGCTCCTACGAGCAGTACTTC
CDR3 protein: CASSPTSGGSYEQYF

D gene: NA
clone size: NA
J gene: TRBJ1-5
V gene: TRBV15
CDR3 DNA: TGTGCCACCAGCAGAGATTGGGGGGCCAATCAGCCCCAGCATTTT
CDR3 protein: CATSRDWGANQPQHF

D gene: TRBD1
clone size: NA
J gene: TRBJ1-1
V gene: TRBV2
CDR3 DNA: TGTGCCAGCAGTATGGGACAGGGAAGGGCTGAAGCTTTCTTT
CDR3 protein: CASSMGQGRAEAFF

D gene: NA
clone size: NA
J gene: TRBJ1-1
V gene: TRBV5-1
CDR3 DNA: TGCGCCAGCAGCTTTCGGACGGTTGACACTGAAGCTTTCTTT
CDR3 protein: CASSFRTVDTEAFF

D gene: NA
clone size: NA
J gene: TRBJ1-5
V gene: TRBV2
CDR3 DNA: TGTGCCAGCAGTCACACCTCCGGGGCCAAAAATCAGCCCCAGCATTTT
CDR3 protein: CASSHTSGAKNQPQHF

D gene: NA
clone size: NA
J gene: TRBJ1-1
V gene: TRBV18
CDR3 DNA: TGTGCCAGCTCACCGGGGCAGGGGCTCCAAAACACTGAAGCTTTCTTT
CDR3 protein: CASSPGQGLQNTEAFF

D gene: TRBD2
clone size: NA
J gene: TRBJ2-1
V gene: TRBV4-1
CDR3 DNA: TGCGCCAGCAGCCAAACCAGCGGGGGGGCCTACAATGAGCAGTTCTTC
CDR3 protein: CASSQTSGGAYNEQFF

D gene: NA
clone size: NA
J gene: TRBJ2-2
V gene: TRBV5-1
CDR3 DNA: TGCGCCAGCAGCTCCGTTACTACCAACACCGGGGAGCTGTTTTTT
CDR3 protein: CASSSVTTNTGELFF

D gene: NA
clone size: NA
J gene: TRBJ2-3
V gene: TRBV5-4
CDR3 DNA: TGTGCCAGCAGTCTTTATCTAGATACGCAGTATTTT
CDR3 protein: CASSLYLDTQYF

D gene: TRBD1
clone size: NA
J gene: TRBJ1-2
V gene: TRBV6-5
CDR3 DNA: TGTGCCAGCAGCCCCCCGCAGGGGGCGGGCTACACCTTC
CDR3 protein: CASSPPQGAGYTF

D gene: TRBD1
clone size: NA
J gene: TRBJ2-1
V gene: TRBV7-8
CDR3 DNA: TGTGCCAGCAGCTACCGACAGGGGGCGATACCGCATCACAATGAGCAGTTCTTC
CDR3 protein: CASSYRQGAIPHHNEQFF

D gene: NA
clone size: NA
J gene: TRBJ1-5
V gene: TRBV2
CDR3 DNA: TGTGCCAGCAGTGAAGGTCTAGGGATTAACAATCAGCCCCAGCATTTT
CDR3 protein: CASSEGLGINNQPQHF

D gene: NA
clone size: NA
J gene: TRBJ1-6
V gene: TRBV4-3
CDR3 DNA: TGCGCCAGCAGGCCGGGACCCACGAATAATTCACCCCTCCACTTT
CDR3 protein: CASRPGPTNNSPLHF

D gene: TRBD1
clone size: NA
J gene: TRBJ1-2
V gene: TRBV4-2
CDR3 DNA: TGTGCCAGCAGCCAACAGGGACAGGGTGTAGGAGGGAACTTTGGCTACACCTTC
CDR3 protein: CASSQQGQGVGGNFGYTF

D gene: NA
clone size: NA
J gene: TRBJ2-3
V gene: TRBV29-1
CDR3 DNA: TGCAGCGTTGTTAGAACAGATACGCAGTATTTT
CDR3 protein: CSVVRTDTQYF

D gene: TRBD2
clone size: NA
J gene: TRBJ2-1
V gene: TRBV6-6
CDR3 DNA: TGTGCCAGCAGAGTTACTAGCGGGGGGGCCTATGAGCAGTTCTTC
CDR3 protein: CASRVTSGGAYEQFF

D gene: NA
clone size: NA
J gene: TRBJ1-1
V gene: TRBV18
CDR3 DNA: TGTGCCAGCTCATCATTCGGACAGAGAGACACTGAAGCTTTCTTT
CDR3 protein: CASSSFGQRDTEAFF

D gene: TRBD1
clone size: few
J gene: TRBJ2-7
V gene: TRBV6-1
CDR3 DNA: TGTGCCAGCAGTGAAACGGGGACAGCCTACGCGGAGCAGTACTTC
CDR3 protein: CASSETGTAYAEQYF

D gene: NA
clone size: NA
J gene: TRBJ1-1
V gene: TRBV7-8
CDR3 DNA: TGTGCCAGCAGCTTATCCCGGGTGGGAGACACTGAAGCTTTCTTT
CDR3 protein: CASSLSRVGDTEAFF

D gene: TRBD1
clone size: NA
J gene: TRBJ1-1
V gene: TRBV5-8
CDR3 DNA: TGTGCCAGCAGCTCCCGGGACAGGGGCACTGAAGCTTTCTTT
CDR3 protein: CASSSRDRGTEAFF

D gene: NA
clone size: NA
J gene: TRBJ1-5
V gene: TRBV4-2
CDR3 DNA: TGTGCCAGCAGCCAGGACACCCGTGTGGGTACGGGGCCCCAGCATTTT
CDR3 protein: CASSQDTRVGTGPQHF

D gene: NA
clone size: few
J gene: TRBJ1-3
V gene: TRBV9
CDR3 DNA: TGTGCCAGCAGCGTAACGGCGGGGAGCTCTGGAAACACCATATATTTT
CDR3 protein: CASSVTAGSSGNTIYF

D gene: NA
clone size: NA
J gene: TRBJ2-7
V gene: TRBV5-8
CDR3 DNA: TGTGCCAGCAGGGAACAGGGCCAGGGCTACGAGCAGTACTTC
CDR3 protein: CASREQGQGYEQYF

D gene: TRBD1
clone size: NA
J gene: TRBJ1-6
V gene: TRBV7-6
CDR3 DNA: TGTGCCAGCAGCCACGGACAGGGATATTCACCCCTCCACTTT
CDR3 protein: CASSHGQGYSPLHF

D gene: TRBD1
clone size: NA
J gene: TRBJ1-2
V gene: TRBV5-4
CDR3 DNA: TGTGCCAGCAGCTTGGGGGGACAGGGGAACTATGGCTACACCTTC
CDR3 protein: CASSLGGQGNYGYTF